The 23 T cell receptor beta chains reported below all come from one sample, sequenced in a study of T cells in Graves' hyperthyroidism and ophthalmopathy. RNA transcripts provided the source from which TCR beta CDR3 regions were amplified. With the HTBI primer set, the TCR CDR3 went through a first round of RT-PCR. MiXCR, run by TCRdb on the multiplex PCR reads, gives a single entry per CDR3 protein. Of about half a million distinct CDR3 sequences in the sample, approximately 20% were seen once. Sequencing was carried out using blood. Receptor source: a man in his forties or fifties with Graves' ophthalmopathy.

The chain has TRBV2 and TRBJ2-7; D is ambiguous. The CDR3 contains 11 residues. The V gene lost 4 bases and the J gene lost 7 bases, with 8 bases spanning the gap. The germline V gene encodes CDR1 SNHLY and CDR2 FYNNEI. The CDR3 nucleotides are TGTGCCAGCAGTGGGCTTAGAGAGCAGTACTTC. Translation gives CASSGLREQYF. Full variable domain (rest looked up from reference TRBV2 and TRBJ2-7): EPEVTQTPSHQVTQMGQEVILRCVPISNHLYFYWYRQILGQKVEFLVSFYNNEISEKSEIFDDQFSVERPDGSNFTLKIRSTKLEDSAMYFCASSGLREQYFGPGTRLTVT.

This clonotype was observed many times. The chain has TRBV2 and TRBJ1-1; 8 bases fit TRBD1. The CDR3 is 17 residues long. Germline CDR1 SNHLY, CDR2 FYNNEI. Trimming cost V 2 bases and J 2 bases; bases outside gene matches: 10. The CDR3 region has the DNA TGTGCCAGCAGTGAACTTCCCCCGGGACAGGTAAACACTGAAGCTTTCTTT. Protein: CASSELPPGQVNTEAFF. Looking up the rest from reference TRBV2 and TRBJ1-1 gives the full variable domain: EPEVTQTPSHQVTQMGQEVILRCVPISNHLYFYWYRQILGQKVEFLVSFYNNEISEKSEIFDDQFSVERPDGSNFTLKIRSTKLEDSAMYFCASSELPPGQVNTEAFFGQGTRLTVV.

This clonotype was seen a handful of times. The CDR3 spells CASSQAGHGNTIYF. The CDR3 nucleotides are TGTGCCAGCAGTCAAGCAGGGCACGGAAACACCATATATTTT. The V call is TRBV12-3 or TRBV12-4, the J call TRBJ1-3, with a tentative D call TRBD1 (5 bases). Between the trimmed V and J ends, which lost 5 bases and 4 bases, there was a span of 12 bases. The CDR3 contains 14 residues.

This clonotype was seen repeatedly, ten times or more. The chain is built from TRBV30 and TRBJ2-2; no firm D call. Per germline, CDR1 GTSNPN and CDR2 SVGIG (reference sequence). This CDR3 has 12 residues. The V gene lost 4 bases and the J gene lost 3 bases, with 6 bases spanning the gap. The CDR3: CAWNYHTGELFF. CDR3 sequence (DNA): TGTGCCTGGAATTACCACACCGGGGAGCTGTTTTTT.

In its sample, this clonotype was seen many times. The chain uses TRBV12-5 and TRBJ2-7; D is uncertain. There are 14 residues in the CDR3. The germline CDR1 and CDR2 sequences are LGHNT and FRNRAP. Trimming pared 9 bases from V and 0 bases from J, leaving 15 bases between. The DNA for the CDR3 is TGTGCTAGCACTGACGGATCTTACTCCTACGAGCAGTACTTC. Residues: CASTDGSYSYEQYF.

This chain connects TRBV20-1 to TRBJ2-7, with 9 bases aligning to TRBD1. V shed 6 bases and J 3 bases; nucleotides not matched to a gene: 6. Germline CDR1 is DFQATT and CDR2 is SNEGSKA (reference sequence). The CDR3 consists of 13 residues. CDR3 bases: TGCAGTGCCCTTGGGGGACAGGGCTACGAGCAGTACTTC. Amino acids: CSALGGQGYEQYF.

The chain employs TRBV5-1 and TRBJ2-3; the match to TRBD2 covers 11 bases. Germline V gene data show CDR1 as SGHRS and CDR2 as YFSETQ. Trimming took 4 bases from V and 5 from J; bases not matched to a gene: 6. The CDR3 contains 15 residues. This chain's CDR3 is CASSPTSGAGDTQYF. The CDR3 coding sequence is TGCGCCAGCAGCCCGACTAGCGGGGCGGGAGATACGCAGTATTTT.

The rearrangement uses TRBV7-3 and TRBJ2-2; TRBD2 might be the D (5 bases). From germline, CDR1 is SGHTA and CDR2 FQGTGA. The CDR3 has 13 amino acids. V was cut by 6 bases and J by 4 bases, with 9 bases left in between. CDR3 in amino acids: CASSPDFTGELFF. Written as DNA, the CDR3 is TGTGCCAGCAGTCCGGACTTCACCGGGGAGCTGTTTTTT.

This chain's CDR3 is CASSYSAKSYEQYF. As DNA, the CDR3 is TGTGCCAGCAGTTACTCAGCGAAATCCTACGAGCAGTACTTC. The chain links TRBV6-6 to TRBJ2-7, with D uncertain. The CDR3 contains 14 residues. Germline values: CDR1 MNHNY, CDR2 SVGAGI (reference sequence). Trimming removed 0 bases from V and 1 base from J, with 7 bases in between.

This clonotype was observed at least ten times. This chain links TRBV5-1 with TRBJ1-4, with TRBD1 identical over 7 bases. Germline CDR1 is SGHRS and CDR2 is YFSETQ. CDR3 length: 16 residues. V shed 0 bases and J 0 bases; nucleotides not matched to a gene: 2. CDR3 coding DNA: TGCGCCAGCAGCTTGGCCGGGACAGCAACTAATGAAAAACTGTTTTTT. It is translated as CASSLAGTATNEKLFF.

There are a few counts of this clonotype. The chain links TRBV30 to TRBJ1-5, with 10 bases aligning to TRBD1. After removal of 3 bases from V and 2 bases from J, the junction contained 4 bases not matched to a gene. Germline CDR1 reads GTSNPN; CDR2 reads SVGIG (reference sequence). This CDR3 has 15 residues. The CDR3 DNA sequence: TGTGCCTGGAGAAGAGGGACAGGGGGCAATCAGCCCCAGCATTTT. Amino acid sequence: CAWRRGTGGNQPQHF.

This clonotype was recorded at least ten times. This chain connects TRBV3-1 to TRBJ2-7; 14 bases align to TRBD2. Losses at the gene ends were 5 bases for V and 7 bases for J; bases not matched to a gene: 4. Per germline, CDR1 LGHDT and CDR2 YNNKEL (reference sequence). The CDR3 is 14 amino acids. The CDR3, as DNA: TGTGCCAGCAGCGCCCGACTAGCGGGAGGGGAGCAGTACTTC. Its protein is CASSARLAGGEQYF.

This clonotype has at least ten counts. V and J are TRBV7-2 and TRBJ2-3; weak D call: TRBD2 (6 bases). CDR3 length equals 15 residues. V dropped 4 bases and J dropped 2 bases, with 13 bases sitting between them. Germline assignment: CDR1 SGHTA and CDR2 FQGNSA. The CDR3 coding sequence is TGTGCCAGCAGCTGGGAGGACCGCCCCACAGATACGCAGTATTTT. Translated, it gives CASSWEDRPTDTQYF.

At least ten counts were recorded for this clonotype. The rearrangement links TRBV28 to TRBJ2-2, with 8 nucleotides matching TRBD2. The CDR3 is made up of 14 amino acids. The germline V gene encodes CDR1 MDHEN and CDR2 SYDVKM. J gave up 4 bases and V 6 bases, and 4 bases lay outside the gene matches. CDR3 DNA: TGTGCCAGCAGCCGACTAGCGATCACCGGGGAGCTGTTTTTT. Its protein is CASSRLAITGELFF.

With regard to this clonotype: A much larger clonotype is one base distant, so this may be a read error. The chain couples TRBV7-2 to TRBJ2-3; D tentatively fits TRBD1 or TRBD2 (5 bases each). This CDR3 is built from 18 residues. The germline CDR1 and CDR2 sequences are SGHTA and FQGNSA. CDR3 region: CASSWDLLLGVKTDTRYF. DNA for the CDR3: TGTGCCAGCAGCTGGGATCTTCTACTGGGGGTGAAGACAGATACGCGGTATTTT.

The CDR3 is CSVRSRTANTGELFF. In DNA form, the CDR3 reads TGCAGCGTTAGGAGTCGGACAGCCAACACCGGGGAGCTGTTTTTT. V is TRBV29-1 and J is TRBJ2-2; tentative D call: TRBD1 (6 bases). V shed 5 bases and J shed 2 bases, with 15 bases lying between them. The length of the CDR3 is 15 residues. Germline V lookup: CDR1 SQVTM, CDR2 ANQGSEA.

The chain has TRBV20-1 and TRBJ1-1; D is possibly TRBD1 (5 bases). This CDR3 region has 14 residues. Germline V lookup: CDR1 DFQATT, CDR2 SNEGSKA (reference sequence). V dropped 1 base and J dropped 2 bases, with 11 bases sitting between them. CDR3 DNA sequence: TGCAGTGCTAGAGCCGGGACCCCAAACACTGAAGCTTTCTTT. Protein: CSARAGTPNTEAFF.

The CDR3 DNA sequence: TGTGCCATCAGTGAGTCAGTTAATGAAAAACTGTTTTTT. Its protein product is CAISESVNEKLFF. V is TRBV10-3 and J is TRBJ1-4; D is ambiguous. The CDR3 is 13 residues long. Per the germline V gene, CDR1 is ENHRY and CDR2 is SYGVKD. Deletions cut 0 bases from V and 4 bases from J, with 3 bases between.

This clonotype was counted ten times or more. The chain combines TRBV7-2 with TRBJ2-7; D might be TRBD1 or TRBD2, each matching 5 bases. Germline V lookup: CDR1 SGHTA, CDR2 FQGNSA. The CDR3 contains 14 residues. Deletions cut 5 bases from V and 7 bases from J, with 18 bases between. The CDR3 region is CASSLYSGSGEQYF. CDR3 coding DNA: TGTGCCAGCAGCCTATATTCAGGGTCGGGAGAGCAGTACTTC.

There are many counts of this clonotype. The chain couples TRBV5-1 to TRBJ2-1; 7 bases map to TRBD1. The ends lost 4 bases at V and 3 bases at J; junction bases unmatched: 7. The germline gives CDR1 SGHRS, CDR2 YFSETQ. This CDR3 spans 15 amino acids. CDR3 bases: TGCGCCAGCAGCGCAACAGGGGACGTCTACAATGAGCAGTTCTTC. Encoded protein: CASSATGDVYNEQFF.

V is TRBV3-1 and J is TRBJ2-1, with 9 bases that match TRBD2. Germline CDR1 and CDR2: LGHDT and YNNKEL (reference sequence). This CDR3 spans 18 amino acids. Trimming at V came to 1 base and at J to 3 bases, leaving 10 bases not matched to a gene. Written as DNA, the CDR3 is TGTGCCAGCAGCCAAGGAGCGGGGGGCCCCGGATTCTACAATGAGCAGTTCTTC. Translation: CASSQGAGGPGFYNEQFF.

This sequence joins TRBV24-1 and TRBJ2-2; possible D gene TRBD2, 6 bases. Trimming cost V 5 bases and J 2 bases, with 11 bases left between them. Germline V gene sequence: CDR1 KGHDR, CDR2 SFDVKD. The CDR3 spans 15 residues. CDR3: CATSAGGTNTGELFF. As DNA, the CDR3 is TGTGCCACCAGTGCGGGCGGGACCAACACCGGGGAGCTGTTTTTT.

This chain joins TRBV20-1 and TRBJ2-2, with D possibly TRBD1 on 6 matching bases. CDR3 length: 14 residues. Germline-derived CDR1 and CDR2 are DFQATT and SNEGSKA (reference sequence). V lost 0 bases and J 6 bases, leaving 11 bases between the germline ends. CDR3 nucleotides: TGCAGTGCTAGAGATAGCCAGGGGCCCGGGGAGCTGTTTTTT. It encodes CSARDSQGPGELFF.